A selection of T cell receptor beta chains follows, all from one sample in a study of T-cell reconstitution after alpha-beta-depleted transplantation in children. MiXCR, run by TCRdb on the PCR reads, gives a single entry per CDR3 protein. In the table there are about 290,000 distinct CDR3 sequences, over 7.5% of which are singletons. The sample in question was peripheral blood, obtained 360 days after TCRalphabeta/CD19-depleted stem cell transplant. These receptors all stem from a female patient between 2 and 15 years old who had a stem cell transplant for Fanconi anemia, so the T cells may come from the graft donor. Both conserved end residues are part of each CDR3. D genes are given only for firm matches. Clone size is stated in some rows and not others, as once, few, many or a class when expanded.

DNA: TGCGCCAGCAGCTACAGGGGGCACACTGAAGCTTTCTTT
CDR3: CASSYRGHTEAFF
size: many
V: TRBV5-1
D: TRBD1
J: TRBJ1-1

DNA: TGTGCCAGCAGCCCAGGGGAAATCTATGGCTACACCTTC
CDR3: CASSPGEIYGYTF
size: many
V: TRBV7-6
D: NA
J: TRBJ1-2

DNA: TGCAGTGCTAGACCGATTTTTAGCGGGTACAATGAGCAGTTCTTC
CDR3: CSARPIFSGYNEQFF
size: many
V: TRBV20-1
D: TRBD2
J: TRBJ2-1

DNA: TGTGCCACCAGCAGACGTCTGGAGACCCAGTACTTC
CDR3: CATSRRLETQYF
size: many
V: TRBV15
D: NA
J: TRBJ2-5

DNA: TGTGCCAGCAGCGTAGGTGACAGTACCTACGAGCAGTACTTC
CDR3: CASSVGDSTYEQYF
size: many
V: TRBV9
D: NA
J: TRBJ2-7

DNA: TGTGCCACCAGTGATCCTGGACAGGGTGGAGAGACCCAGTACTTC
CDR3: CATSDPGQGGETQYF
size: NA
V: TRBV24-1
D: TRBD1
J: TRBJ2-5

DNA: TGTGCCAGCAGCCCACGAGCGGGGGGAAGCACAGATACGCAGTATTTT
CDR3: CASSPRAGGSTDTQYF
size: many
V: TRBV9
D: TRBD2
J: TRBJ2-3

DNA: TGTGCCAGCAGTTTAGAGGTTGGCGGGGGGGTGAAGAATGAGCAGTTCTTC
CDR3: CASSLEVGGGVKNEQFF
size: many
V: TRBV12-3/TRBV12-4
D: TRBD2
J: TRBJ2-1

DNA: TGTGCCAGCAGTTACCTCATAGGGGGGGCCTACAATGAGCAGTTCTTC
CDR3: CASSYLIGGAYNEQFF
size: many
V: TRBV12-3/TRBV12-4
D: NA
J: TRBJ2-1

DNA: TGCAGTGCCAATCGTGGGCGAGGCAATCAGCCCCAGCATTTT
CDR3: CSANRGRGNQPQHF
size: NA
V: TRBV20-1
D: NA
J: TRBJ1-5

DNA: TGTGCCAGCAGCTTTTTAAGCCCGCCGAACATTCAGTACTTC
CDR3: CASSFLSPPNIQYF
size: few
V: TRBV5-6
D: NA
J: TRBJ2-4

DNA: TGTGCCAGCAGTCGGACAGGAACGAGCTGGAGCACAGATACGCAGTATTTT
CDR3: CASSRTGTSWSTDTQYF
size: few
V: TRBV6-1
D: TRBD1
J: TRBJ2-3

DNA: TGTGCCAGCTCACCACTAGCGGGGGGCCCGAGCGCAAACACAGATACGCAGTATTTT
CDR3: CASSPLAGGPSANTDTQYF
size: NA
V: TRBV18
D: TRBD2
J: TRBJ2-3

DNA: TGTGCCAGCAGCAAAACTACGGGGAACACTGAAGCTTTCTTT
CDR3: CASSKTTGNTEAFF
size: NA
V: TRBV6-2/TRBV6-3
D: NA
J: TRBJ1-1

DNA: TGTGCCAGCAGTCCTCTCCCCCTAGCGGGAGGAAGGTACAATGAGCAGTTCTTC
CDR3: CASSPLPLAGGRYNEQFF
size: few
V: TRBV12-3/TRBV12-4
D: TRBD2
J: TRBJ2-1

DNA: TGTGCCAGCAGCTTTCGCCAGATCTATGGCTACACCTTC
CDR3: CASSFRQIYGYTF
size: NA
V: TRBV7-2
D: NA
J: TRBJ1-2